This TCR beta chain was sequenced for a study of diagnostic markers for celiac disease (dated by TCRdb to 2019 to 2021). From the germline V gene (reference sequence), CDR1 is SGHKS and CDR2 is YYEKEE. The cysteine opens and the phenylalanine closes a CDR3 of 14 amino acids. The nucleotide record is missing. Sequencing used an Illumina MiSeq. After reprocessing by TCRdb, each CDR3 protein sequence is one entry, and no DNA is given. The table for this sample shows about 7,500 distinct CDR3 sequences. Less than 7.5% of the sample comes from the top ten. About this clonotype: The antigen it recognizes is unknown.

This chain joins TRBV5-5 to TRBJ1-4; TCRdb reports TRBD1, a call that lacks DNA to check it against. Source material: either unsorted cells or a sorted T cell fraction (not recorded which). This receptor was obtained from a human donor. This table probably holds off-target reads from a library built for another chain. CDR3 reads: CASSPWGQEEKLFF.